This TCR beta chain derives from a study of shared clonotypes between healthy human individuals. V lost 5 bases, J lost 3 bases, and 6 bases stayed unmatched. CDR3 length equals 15 residues. Germline CDR1 and CDR2: SGHAT and FQNNGV. This table comes from immunoSEQ multiplex PCR, and its TCRdb copy is limited to in-frame clones, with some not included. The repertoire holds a few hundred thousand clones, with roughly 87% as singletons. Sequenced: memory CD8+ T cells sorted from blood. Subset defined: CD45RO+ cells pooled with CCR7-negative TemRA cells. The chain employs TRBV11-2 and TRBJ2-1; TRBD1 matches at 8 bases. This sequence was found in a man younger than 30 in good health. The CDR3 DNA reads as TGTGCCAGCAGCGACTTGGACAGGGTCTACAATGAGCAGTTCTTC. Encoded protein: CASSDLDRVYNEQFF.